Listed here is a single T cell receptor beta chain. The antigen is unknown. The isolated RNA, all of it, was reverse transcribed, so expressed TCRB transcripts were what got sequenced. TCRdb's copy holds only in-frame clones and misses some; the assay was immunoSEQ multiplex PCR. The sample has 200,000 to 300,000 clones, 55% to 70% seen once; the top ten hold almost 0.055%. The data derive from a study of beta chain features in type 1 diabetes. Turning to the study itself: Examination of sorted cells across all samples involved about 99 million cells. General observations from the study: At VDJ recombination sites, type 1 diabetes patients had fewer insertions and more deleted nucleotides. Over-representation of high TCR-expressing cells was a possible consequence of cDNA sequencing. Patients' naive, central memory and Treg TCRB repertoires seemed closer to one another than those of healthy donors.

The CDR3 length is 12 residues. CDR1 MNHNY and CDR2 SVGAGI come from the germline V gene (reference sequence). V gave up 2 bases and J gave up 9 bases, with 8 bases separating them. This receptor was obtained from a man in his thirties or forties in good health. The V gene is TRBV6-6, the J gene TRBJ2-1, with D perhaps TRBD2 (5 bases). Sequencing was performed on naive CD4+ T cells from blood. DNA of the CDR3: TGTGCCAGCAGTTACGGAGAGGGTGAGCAGTTCTTC. Translated: CASSYGEGEQFF.